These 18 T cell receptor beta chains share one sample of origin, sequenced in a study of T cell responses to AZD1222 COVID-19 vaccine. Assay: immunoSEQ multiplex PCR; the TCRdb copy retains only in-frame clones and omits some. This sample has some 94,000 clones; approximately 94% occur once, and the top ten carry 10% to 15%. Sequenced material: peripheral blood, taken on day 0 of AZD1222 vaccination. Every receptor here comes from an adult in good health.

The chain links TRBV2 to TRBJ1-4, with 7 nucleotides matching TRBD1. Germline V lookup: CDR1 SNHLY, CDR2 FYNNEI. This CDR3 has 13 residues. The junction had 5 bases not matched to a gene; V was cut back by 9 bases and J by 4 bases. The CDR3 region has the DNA TGTGCCAGAGAGGGGACAGATAATGAAAAACTGTTTTTT. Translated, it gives CAREGTDNEKLFF.

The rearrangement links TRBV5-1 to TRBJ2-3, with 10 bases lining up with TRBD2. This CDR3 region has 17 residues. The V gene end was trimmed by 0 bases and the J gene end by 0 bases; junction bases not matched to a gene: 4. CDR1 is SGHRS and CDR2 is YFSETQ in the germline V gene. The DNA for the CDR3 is TGCGCCAGCAGCTTGGATCCGGGACTAGCGAGCACAGATACGCAGTATTTT. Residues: CASSLDPGLASTDTQYF.

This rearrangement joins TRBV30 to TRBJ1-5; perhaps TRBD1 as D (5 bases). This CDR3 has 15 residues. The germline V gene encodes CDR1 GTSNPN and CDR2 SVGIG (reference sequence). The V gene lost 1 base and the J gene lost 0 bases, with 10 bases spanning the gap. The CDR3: CAWSGPGNSNQPQHF. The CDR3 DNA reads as TGTGCCTGGAGTGGACCAGGGAATAGCAATCAGCCCCAGCATTTT.

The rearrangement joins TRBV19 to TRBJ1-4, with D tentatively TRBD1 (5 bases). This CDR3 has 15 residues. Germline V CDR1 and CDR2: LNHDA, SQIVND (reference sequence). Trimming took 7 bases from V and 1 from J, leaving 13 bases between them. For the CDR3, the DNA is TGTGCCAGTACCCCGGGACCGAGAACTAATGAAAAACTGTTTTTT. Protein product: CASTPGPRTNEKLFF.

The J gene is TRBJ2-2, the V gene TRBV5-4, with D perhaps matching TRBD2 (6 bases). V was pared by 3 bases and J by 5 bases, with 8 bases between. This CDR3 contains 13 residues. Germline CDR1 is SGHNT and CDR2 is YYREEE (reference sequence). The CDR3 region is CASSSRGTGELFF. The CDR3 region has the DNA TGTGCCAGCAGCTCGCGGGGAACCGGGGAGCTGTTTTTT. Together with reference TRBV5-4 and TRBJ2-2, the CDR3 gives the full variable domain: ETGVTQSPTHLIKTRGQQVTLRCSSQSGHNTVSWYQQALGQGPQFIFQYYREEENGRGNFPPRFSGLQFPNYSSELNVNALELDDSALYLCASSSRGTGELFFGEGSRLTVL.

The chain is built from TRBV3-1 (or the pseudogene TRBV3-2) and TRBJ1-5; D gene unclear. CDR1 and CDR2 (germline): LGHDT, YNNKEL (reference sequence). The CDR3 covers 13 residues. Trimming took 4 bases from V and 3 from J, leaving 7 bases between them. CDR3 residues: CASSRSYNQPQHF. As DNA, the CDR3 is TGTGCCAGCAGCCGCTCTTACAATCAGCCCCAGCATTTT.

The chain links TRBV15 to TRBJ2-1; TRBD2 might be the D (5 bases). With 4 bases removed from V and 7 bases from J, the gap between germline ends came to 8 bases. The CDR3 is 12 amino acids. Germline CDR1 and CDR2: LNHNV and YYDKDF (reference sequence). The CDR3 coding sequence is TGTGCCACCAGCACGGGGTTTAATGAGCAGTTCTTC. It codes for CATSTGFNEQFF.

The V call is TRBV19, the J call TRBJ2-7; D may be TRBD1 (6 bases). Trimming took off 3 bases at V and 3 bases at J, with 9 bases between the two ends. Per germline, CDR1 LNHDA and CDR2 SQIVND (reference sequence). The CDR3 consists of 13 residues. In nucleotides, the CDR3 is TGTGCCAGTAGTATTGACAGGAACTACGAGCAGTACTTC. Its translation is CASSIDRNYEQYF.

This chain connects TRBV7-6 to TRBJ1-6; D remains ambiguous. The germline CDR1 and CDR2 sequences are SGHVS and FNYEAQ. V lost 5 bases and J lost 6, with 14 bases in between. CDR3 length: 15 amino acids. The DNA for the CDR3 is TGTGCCAGCAGCGCCATGGCGGGGTCTAATTCACCCCTCCACTTT. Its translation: CASSAMAGSNSPLHF.

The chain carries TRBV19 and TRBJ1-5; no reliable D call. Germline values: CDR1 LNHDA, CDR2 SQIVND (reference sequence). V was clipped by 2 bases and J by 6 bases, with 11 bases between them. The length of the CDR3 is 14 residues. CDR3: CASSIRGQSQPQHF. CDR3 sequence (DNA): TGTGCCAGTAGTATAAGAGGGCAAAGTCAGCCCCAGCATTTT.

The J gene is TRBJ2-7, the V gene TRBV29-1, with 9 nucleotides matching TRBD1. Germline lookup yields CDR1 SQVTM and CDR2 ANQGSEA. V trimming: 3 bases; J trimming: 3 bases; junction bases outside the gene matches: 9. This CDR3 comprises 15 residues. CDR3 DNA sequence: TGCAGCGTTGAGTGGGGGACAGGGAACCTCTACGAGCAGTACTTC. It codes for CSVEWGTGNLYEQYF.

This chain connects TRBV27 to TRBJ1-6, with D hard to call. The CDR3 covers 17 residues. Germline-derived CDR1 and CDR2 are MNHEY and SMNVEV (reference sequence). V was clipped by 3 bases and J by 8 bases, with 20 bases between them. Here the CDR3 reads CASSFYAPTIPDSPLHF. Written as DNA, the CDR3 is TGTGCCAGCAGTTTCTACGCCCCGACAATTCCGGATTCACCCCTCCACTTT.

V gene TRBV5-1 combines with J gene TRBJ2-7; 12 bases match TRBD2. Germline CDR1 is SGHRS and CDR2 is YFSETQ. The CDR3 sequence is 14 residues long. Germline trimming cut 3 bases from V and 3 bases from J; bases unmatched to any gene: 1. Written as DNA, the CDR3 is TGCGCCAGCAGCTCGACTAGCGGGAGCTACGAGCAGTACTTC. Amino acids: CASSSTSGSYEQYF.

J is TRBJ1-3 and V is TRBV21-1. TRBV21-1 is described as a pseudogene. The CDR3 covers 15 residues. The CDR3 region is CASRPGRPTGNTIYF. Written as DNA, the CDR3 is TGTGCCAGCAGACCAGGGAGACCTACTGGAAACACCATATATTTT.

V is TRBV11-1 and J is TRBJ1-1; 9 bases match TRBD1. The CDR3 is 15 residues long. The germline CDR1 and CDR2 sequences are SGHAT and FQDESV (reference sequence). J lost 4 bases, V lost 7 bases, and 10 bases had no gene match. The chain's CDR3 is CASNPQGAQGTEAFF. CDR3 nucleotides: TGTGCCAGCAACCCACAGGGGGCGCAGGGCACTGAAGCTTTCTTT. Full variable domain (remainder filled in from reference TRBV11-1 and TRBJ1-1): EAEVAQSPRYKITEKSQAVAFWCDPISGHATLYWYRQILGQGPELLVQFQDESVVDDSQLPKDRFSAERLKGVDSTLKIQPAELGDSAMYLCASNPQGAQGTEAFFGQGTRLTVV.

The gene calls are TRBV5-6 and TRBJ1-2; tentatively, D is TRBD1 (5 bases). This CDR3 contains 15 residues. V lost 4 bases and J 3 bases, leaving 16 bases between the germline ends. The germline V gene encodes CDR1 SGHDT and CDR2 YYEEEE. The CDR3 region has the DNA TGTGCCAGCAGCCCAATCACGACAGACTACTATGGCTACACCTTC. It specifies CASSPITTDYYGYTF. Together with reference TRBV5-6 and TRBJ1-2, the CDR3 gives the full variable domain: DAGVTQSPTHLIKTRGQQVTLRCSPKSGHDTVSWYQQALGQGPQFIFQYYEEEERQRGNFPDRFSGHQFPNYSSELNVNALLLGDSALYLCASSPITTDYYGYTFGSGTRLTVV.

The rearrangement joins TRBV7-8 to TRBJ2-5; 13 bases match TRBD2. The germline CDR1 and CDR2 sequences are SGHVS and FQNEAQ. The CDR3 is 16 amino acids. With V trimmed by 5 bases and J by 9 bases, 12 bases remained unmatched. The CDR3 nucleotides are TGTGCCAGCAGCCAGGGGACTAGCGGGGTATCGGGGGCCCAGTACTTC. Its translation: CASSQGTSGVSGAQYF.

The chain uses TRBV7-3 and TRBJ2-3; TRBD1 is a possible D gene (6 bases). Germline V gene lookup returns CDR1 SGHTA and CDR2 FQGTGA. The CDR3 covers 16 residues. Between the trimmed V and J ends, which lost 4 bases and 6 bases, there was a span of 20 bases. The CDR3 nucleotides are TGTGCCAGCAGCTCCACGACCGGGACAACACTCGATACGCAGTATTTT. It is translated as CASSSTTGTTLDTQYF.